A single TCR beta chain is shown here with its context. Profiling relied on immunoSEQ multiplex PCR, and the TCRdb table lists in-frame clones only, not all of them. Here the sample spans about 18,000 clones, roughly 80% being singletons. This sample is part of a study of sequential checkpoint blockade in melanoma. The treatment is: randomized to nivolumab then ipilimumab (arm A) or the reverse (arm B). The clonotype originates from a human donor with melanoma. The source was CD8+ T cells sorted from blood (inferred from file names), collected from a patient given nivolumab and ipilimumab in sequence.

The CDR3 DNA reads as TGTGCCAGCAGTTTATCGGGAGTGCCGGGCGAGCAGTACTTC. Translated: CASSLSGVPGEQYF. V is TRBV27 and J is TRBJ2-7; maybe TRBD2 (5 bases). V lost 0 bases, J lost 6 bases, and 12 bases lay in between. This CDR3 spans 14 amino acids. Germline CDR1 is MNHEY and CDR2 is SMNVEV (reference sequence).